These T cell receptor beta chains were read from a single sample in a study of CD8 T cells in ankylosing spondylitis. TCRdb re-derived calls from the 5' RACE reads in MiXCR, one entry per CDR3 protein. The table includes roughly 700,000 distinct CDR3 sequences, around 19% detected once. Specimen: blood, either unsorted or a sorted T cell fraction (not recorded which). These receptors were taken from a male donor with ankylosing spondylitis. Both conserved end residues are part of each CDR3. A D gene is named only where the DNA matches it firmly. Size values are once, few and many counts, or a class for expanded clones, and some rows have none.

CDR3: CASSLKQGASLHTEAFF; DNA: TGTGCCAGCAGTTTGAAACAGGGGGCATCTTTACACACTGAAGCTTTCTTT; J: TRBJ1-1; D: TRBD1; length: 17; V: TRBV6-5; size: .
CDR3: CASSFGTGYTGELFF; DNA: TGTGCCAGCAGTTTCGGGACGGGCTACACCGGGGAGCTGTTTTTT; J: TRBJ2-2; D: .; length: 15; V: TRBV12-3/TRBV12-4; size: few
CDR3: CSASRGSNEQYF; DNA: TGCAGTGCCTCGAGGGGGTCCAACGAGCAGTACTTC; J: TRBJ2-7; D: .; length: 12; V: TRBV20-1; size: .
CDR3: CASSQDGLVNEQFF; DNA: TGTGCCAGCAGCCAAGATGGGTTGGTTAATGAGCAGTTCTTC; J: TRBJ2-1; D: .; length: 14; V: TRBV4-2; size: .
CDR3: CSVEGRTSTDTQYF; DNA: TGCAGCGTTGAGGGGCGAACTAGCACAGATACGCAGTATTTT; J: TRBJ2-3; D: .; length: 14; V: TRBV29-1; size: many
CDR3: CASSDPPTAPTQYF; DNA: TGTGCCAGCAGTGACCCACCGACAGCGCCTACGCAGTATTTT; J: TRBJ2-3; D: .; length: 14; V: TRBV25-1; size: few
CDR3: CASSLQSGASGRAKEQFF; DNA: TGTGCCAGCAGTTTGCAGTCGGGGGCTAGCGGGAGGGCCAAGGAGCAGTTCTTC; J: TRBJ2-1; D: TRBD2; length: 18; V: TRBV12-3/TRBV12-4; size: .
CDR3: CASSQTNDRGLYGYTF; DNA: TGCGCCAGCAGCCAGACCAACGACAGGGGTCTGTATGGCTACACCTTC; J: TRBJ1-2; D: TRBD1; length: 16; V: TRBV4-1; size: .
CDR3: CAISESNGKETQYF; DNA: TGTGCCATCAGTGAGTCGAATGGGAAAGAGACCCAGTACTTC; J: TRBJ2-5; D: .; length: 14; V: TRBV10-3; size: .
CDR3: CASSQGPAYGYTF; DNA: TGTGCCAGCAGCCAAGGACCAGCGTATGGCTACACCTTC; J: TRBJ1-2; D: .; length: 13; V: TRBV14; size: .
CDR3: CASSFRGAGYNEQFF; DNA: TGTGCCAGCAGTTTCCGCGGGGCGGGCTACAATGAGCAGTTCTTC; J: TRBJ2-1; D: .; length: 15; V: TRBV28; size: few
CDR3: CSARRGTGFYF; DNA: TGCAGTGCTAGACGCGGGACAGGGTTTTATTTT; J: TRBJ2-3; D: TRBD1; length: 11; V: TRBV20-1; size: few
CDR3: CASSDASGGTNYGYTF; DNA: TGTGCCAGCAGTGACGCCTCAGGGGGGACTAACTATGGCTACACCTTC; J: TRBJ1-2; D: TRBD1; length: 16; V: TRBV12-3/TRBV12-4; size: .
CDR3: CASSLDAVNEKLFF; DNA: TGTGCCAGCAGCTTAGATGCCGTGAATGAAAAACTGTTTTTT; J: TRBJ1-4; D: .; length: 14; V: TRBV7-2; size: .
CDR3: CASSFLLTGGYTF; DNA: TGTGCCAGCAGTTTTCTCCTTACAGGTGGCTACACCTTC; J: TRBJ1-2; D: .; length: 13; V: TRBV12-3/TRBV12-4; size: few
CDR3: CSVEGTEEYNEQFF; DNA: TGCAGCGTTGAAGGGACCGAAGAGTACAATGAGCAGTTCTTC; J: TRBJ2-1; D: .; length: 14; V: TRBV29-1; size: .
CDR3: CASLVGGSGNQPQHF; DNA: TGTGCCAGCTTGGTTGGGGGCAGTGGCAATCAGCCCCAGCATTTT; J: TRBJ1-5; D: .; length: 15; V: TRBV6-2/TRBV6-3; size: few
CDR3: CASSQVVSSGELFF; DNA: TGTGCCAGCAGCCAAGTCGTGAGTAGCGGGGAGCTGTTTTTT; J: TRBJ2-2; D: .; length: 14; V: TRBV3-1; size: many
CDR3: CASSLMSPIPSAGEGNTQYF; DNA: TGTGCCAGCAGTTTAATGTCCCCCATCCCCTCGGCGGGAGAAGGAAATACGCAGTATTTT; J: TRBJ2-3; D: TRBD2; length: 20; V: TRBV12-3/TRBV12-4; size: few
CDR3: CSPTRGHGDTDTQYF; DNA: TGCAGTCCCACCCGAGGACACGGGGACACAGATACGCAGTATTTT; J: TRBJ2-3; D: .; length: 15; V: TRBV20-1; size: many
CDR3: CASSPANNEQFF; DNA: TGTGCCAGCAGCCCCGCTAACAATGAGCAGTTCTTC; J: TRBJ2-1; D: .; length: 12; V: TRBV6-6; size: .
CDR3: CASQGQGATYEQYF; DNA: TGTGCCTCCCAGGGCCAGGGCGCTACCTACGAGCAGTACTTC; J: TRBJ2-7; D: .; length: 14; V: TRBV6-1; size: .
CDR3: CASRDGRGHSTDTQYF; DNA: TGTGCCAGTAGGGACGGGCGGGGCCATAGCACAGATACGCAGTATTTT; J: TRBJ2-3; D: .; length: 16; V: TRBV7-3; size: .
CDR3: CASSYSRTGDTEAFF; DNA: TGTGCCAGCAGTTACTCAAGGACAGGGGACACTGAAGCTTTCTTT; J: TRBJ1-1; D: TRBD1; length: 15; V: TRBV6-5; size: .
CDR3: CASSLWDRPEHQPQHF; DNA: TGTGCCAGCAGTTTATGGGACAGACCCGAGCATCAGCCCCAGCATTTT; J: TRBJ1-5; D: .; length: 16; V: TRBV28; size: .
CDR3: CASLAPRDTKALNTEAFF; DNA: TGTGCCAGCTTGGCCCCCCGGGACACAAAGGCCTTGAACACTGAAGCTTTCTTT; J: TRBJ1-1; D: .; length: 18; V: TRBV2; size: .
CDR3: CSGREYSNQPQHF; DNA: TGCAGTGGGAGGGAATATAGCAATCAGCCCCAGCATTTT; J: TRBJ1-5; D: .; length: 13; V: TRBV20-1; size: many
CDR3: CASSLQNEQYF; DNA: TGTGCCAGCAGCCTTCAGAACGAGCAGTACTTC; J: TRBJ2-7; D: .; length: 11; V: TRBV6-5; size: .
CDR3: CASQAGGAGNQPQHF; DNA: TGTGCCAGTCAAGCAGGAGGCGCGGGCAATCAGCCCCAGCATTTT; J: TRBJ1-5; D: .; length: 15; V: TRBV6-1; size: .
CDR3: CSARDVGRGYNEQFF; DNA: TGCAGTGCTAGAGATGTGGGGCGGGGCTACAATGAGCAGTTCTTC; J: TRBJ2-1; D: .; length: 15; V: TRBV20-1; size: .
CDR3: CSARGTSGRVDTGELFF; DNA: TGCAGTGCTAGAGGGACTAGCGGGAGGGTTGACACCGGGGAGCTGTTTTTT; J: TRBJ2-2; D: TRBD2; length: 17; V: TRBV20-1; size: .
CDR3: CSARKSGGSGYTF; DNA: TGCAGTGCTAGGAAGTCCGGGGGCTCTGGCTACACCTTC; J: TRBJ1-2; D: .; length: 13; V: TRBV20-1; size: .
CDR3: CASSQVGVASGSGEQFF; DNA: TGCGCCAGCAGCCAAGTGGGGGTGGCTAGCGGGAGTGGTGAGCAGTTCTTC; J: TRBJ2-1; D: TRBD2; length: 17; V: TRBV4-1; size: few
CDR3: CASSVVEGSYNEQFF; DNA: TGTGCCAGCAGCGTAGTGGAGGGCTCCTACAATGAGCAGTTCTTC; J: TRBJ2-1; D: .; length: 15; V: TRBV9; size: once
CDR3: CASSLAGSGATEAFF; DNA: TGCGCCAGCAGCTTGGCAGGTTCGGGGGCCACTGAAGCTTTCTTT; J: TRBJ1-1; D: .; length: 15; V: TRBV5-1; size: .
CDR3: CAISEDASATDTQYF; DNA: TGTGCCATCAGTGAGGATGCTTCAGCCACAGATACGCAGTATTTT; J: TRBJ2-3; D: .; length: 15; V: TRBV10-3; size: few
CDR3: CASSLAWDAAGQFF; DNA: TGTGCCAGCAGCCTGGCTTGGGACGCCGCGGGGCAGTTCTTC; J: TRBJ2-1; D: .; length: 14; V: TRBV3-1; size: few
CDR3: CSAAGQGIYEQYF; DNA: TGCAGTGCTGCGGGACAGGGCATCTACGAGCAGTACTTC; J: TRBJ2-7; D: TRBD1; length: 13; V: TRBV20-1; size: many
CDR3: CASSLPQAPNQPQHF; DNA: TGTGCCAGCAGCTTACCTCAGGCCCCCAATCAGCCCCAGCATTTT; J: TRBJ1-5; D: .; length: 15; V: TRBV28; size: .
CDR3: CASSDSGLPPLF; DNA: TGTGCCAGCAGTGACTCGGGACTCCCCCCCCTCTTC; J: TRBJ2-1; D: .; length: 12; V: TRBV6-2/TRBV6-3; size: .
CDR3: CAISAGTSGPREQFF; DNA: TGTGCCATCAGTGCCGGGACTAGCGGTCCCCGTGAGCAGTTCTTC; J: TRBJ2-1; D: TRBD2; length: 15; V: TRBV10-3; size: few
CDR3: CASSNRGPGYEQYF; DNA: TGTGCCAGCAGCAACCGGGGGCCGGGGTACGAGCAGTACTTC; J: TRBJ2-7; D: .; length: 14; V: TRBV28; size: few
CDR3: CAISEWKGTGGDTQYF; DNA: TGTGCCATCAGTGAGTGGAAGGGGACAGGGGGAGATACGCAGTATTTT; J: TRBJ2-3; D: TRBD1; length: 16; V: TRBV10-3; size: few
CDR3: CASSPRGRGTEAFF; DNA: TGTGCCAGCAGCCCCAGGGGGCGAGGCACTGAAGCTTTCTTT; J: TRBJ1-1; D: TRBD1; length: 14; V: TRBV11-3; size: few
CDR3: CASSLEGNYEQYF; DNA: TGCGCCAGCAGCTTGGAAGGGAACTACGAGCAGTACTTC; J: TRBJ2-7; D: .; length: 13; V: TRBV5-1; size: many
CDR3: CSVVGHGDEKLFF; DNA: TGCAGCGTTGTAGGTCACGGGGATGAAAAACTGTTTTTT; J: TRBJ1-4; D: .; length: 13; V: TRBV29-1; size: few
CDR3: CASSEVGSTEAFF; DNA: TGTGCCAGCAGTGAAGTTGGGAGCACTGAAGCTTTCTTT; J: TRBJ1-1; D: .; length: 13; V: TRBV2; size: .
CDR3: CASSRETGVDEQYF; DNA: TGTGCCAGCTCACGCGAGACAGGGGTCGACGAGCAGTACTTC; J: TRBJ2-7; D: TRBD1; length: 14; V: TRBV18; size: .
CDR3: CATSTQGTDTQYF; DNA: TGTGCCACCTCCACCCAGGGTACGGATACGCAGTATTTT; J: TRBJ2-3; D: .; length: 13; V: TRBV6-1; size: once
CDR3: CASSLRSGFLSSYEQYF; DNA: TGCGCCAGCAGCTTGCGCTCGGGGTTTTTAAGCTCCTACGAGCAGTACTTC; J: TRBJ2-7; D: .; length: 17; V: TRBV5-1; size: few
CDR3: CASSQYLDREAGEQYF; DNA: TGCGCCAGCAGCCAATATCTTGACAGGGAAGCGGGCGAGCAGTACTTC; J: TRBJ2-7; D: .; length: 16; V: TRBV4-1; size: many
CDR3: CSARDPLDAGGYTF; DNA: TGCAGTGCTAGAGATCCCTTGGACGCTGGGGGCTACACCTTC; J: TRBJ1-2; D: .; length: 14; V: TRBV20-1; size: few
CDR3: CASSLDFIGGTEAFF; DNA: TGCGCCAGCAGCTTGGATTTCATAGGGGGCACTGAAGCTTTCTTT; J: TRBJ1-1; D: .; length: 15; V: TRBV5-1; size: .
CDR3: CASRKTEQETQYF; DNA: TGTGCCAGCAGAAAGACCGAACAAGAGACCCAGTACTTC; J: TRBJ2-5; D: .; length: 13; V: TRBV27; size: few